This TCR beta chain comes out of a study of control samples from healthy donors and cancer patients. Per germline, CDR1 KGHSY and CDR2 FQNENV. CDR3 length: 15 amino acids. Trimming removed 3 bases at V and 6 bases at J, with 12 bases between. TCRdb's copy holds only in-frame clones and misses some; the assay was immunoSEQ multiplex PCR. Here the sample spans about 120,000 clones, around 87% being singletons. The J gene is TRBJ1-6, the V gene TRBV16; D possibly corresponds to TRBD1 (5 bases). The sample was blood. The clonotype comes from a man aged 30-40 years in good health. CDR3 DNA: TGTGCCAGCAGCCATAACGGGGGAGGTAATTCACCCCTCCACTTT. Its translation is CASSHNGGGNSPLHF.